These T cell receptor beta chains were read from a single sample in a study of blood T cell repertoires in COVID-19. The table came from immunoSEQ multiplex PCR; TCRdb's copy has only in-frame clones and leaves some out. The sample holds about 240,000 clones; about nine tenths are singletons and the top ten take around 6.5%. Sequencing was performed on peripheral blood. These receptors originate from a man aged 60-69 years with acute or convalescent COVID-19. Both conserved end residues are part of each CDR3. D genes are given only for firm matches.

D gene	J gene	V gene	CDR3 protein
-	TRBJ1-5	TRBV6-5	CAGSTGTNQPQHF
TRBD1	TRBJ2-7	TRBV12-3/TRBV12-4	CASSITQGNEQYF
-	TRBJ1-1	TRBV11-3	CASSLVGGLMNTEAFF
-	TRBJ2-1	TRBV14	CASSQEALAPYNEQFF
TRBD2	TRBJ2-7	TRBV28	CASTMAGTSESYYEQYF
-	TRBJ2-7	TRBV29-1	CSVEETSSYEQYF
TRBD2	TRBJ2-7	TRBV24-1	CATTSTGSGISYEQYF
TRBD1	TRBJ1-1	TRBV12-3/TRBV12-4	CASSLGQGAEAFF
-	TRBJ1-3	TRBV6-5	CASSTGVSGNTIYF
-	TRBJ1-2	TRBV4-2	CASSQDSYGYTF
-	TRBJ1-5	TRBV2	CASTEQGRQPQHF
TRBD1	TRBJ1-5	TRBV28	CASRNSGGLQPQHF
TRBD1	TRBJ2-7	TRBV30	CAWSADRGLYEQYF
TRBD1	TRBJ1-5	TRBV28	CASSSGGASNQPQHF
-	TRBJ2-2	TRBV7-3	CASSSGRLGANTGELFF
-	TRBJ1-2	TRBV19	CASSKGPADYGYTF
TRBD1	TRBJ1-5	TRBV6-2/TRBV6-3	CASSSQGQASQPQHF
TRBD1	TRBJ2-7	TRBV27	CASRRRDRAYEQYF
TRBD1	TRBJ1-2	TRBV28	CASSVGGSIVDYGYTF
-	TRBJ2-7	TRBV2	CASSVRLRESYEQYF
-	TRBJ2-1	TRBV18	CASSPKAGQGEQFF
-	TRBJ1-1	TRBV9	CASSVGPFPNTEAFF